The rows below give T cell receptor beta chains drawn from one sample of a study of T cells after yellow fever vaccination. TCRdb ran MiXCR on the 5' RACE reads and lists one entry per CDR3 protein. Of a few hundred thousand distinct CDR3 sequences listed, around 4.9% are singletons. The sequences come from CD4+ T cells sorted from PBMCs, collected on the day of the yellow fever booster vaccination. These receptors were obtained from a man aged 18 to 30 who received the YFV17D yellow fever vaccine. Each CDR3 is given without its conserved first and last residue.

V gene,CDR3 length,J gene,CDR3 protein
TRBV6-6,13,TRBJ2-5,ASRSGTSPQETQY
TRBV6-6,12,TRBJ2-3,ASRGQGRTDTQY
TRBV2,12,TRBJ2-2,ASNQAGGTGELF
TRBV14,17,TRBJ2-7,ASSSTLGTGYFRAYEQY
TRBV7-8,14,TRBJ2-5,ASSLHRGINQETQY
TRBV5-8,14,TRBJ2-1,ASSAGLAGSWGEQF
TRBV19,15,TRBJ1-1,ASSRVGDRGSNTEAF
TRBV5-1,13,TRBJ2-3,ASSLDTGDTDTQY
TRBV4-1,13,TRBJ2-1,ASSQGGISYNEQF
TRBV12-3/TRBV12-4,14,TRBJ2-2,ASSFMDGSLGGELF
TRBV7-9,15,TRBJ2-4,ASSPRPGNYSMNIQY
TRBV5-1,14,TRBJ2-7,ASNKGPEGGSYEQY
TRBV29-1,9,TRBJ1-2,RVGVDGGYT
TRBV5-1,15,TRBJ1-4,ASSSDAGPTTNEKLF
TRBV15,13,TRBJ1-1,ATSRGGSVNTEAF